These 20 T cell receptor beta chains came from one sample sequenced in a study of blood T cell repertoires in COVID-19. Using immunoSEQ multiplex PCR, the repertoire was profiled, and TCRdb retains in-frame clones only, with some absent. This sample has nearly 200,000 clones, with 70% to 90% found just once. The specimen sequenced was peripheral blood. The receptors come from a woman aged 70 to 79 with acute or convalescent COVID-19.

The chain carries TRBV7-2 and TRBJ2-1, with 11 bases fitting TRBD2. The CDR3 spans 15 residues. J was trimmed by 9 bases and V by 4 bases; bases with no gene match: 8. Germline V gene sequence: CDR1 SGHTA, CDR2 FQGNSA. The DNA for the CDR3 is TGTGCCAGCAGCTATCGAGTAGCGGGGGGGAGTGAGCAGTTCTTC. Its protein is CASSYRVAGGSEQFF.

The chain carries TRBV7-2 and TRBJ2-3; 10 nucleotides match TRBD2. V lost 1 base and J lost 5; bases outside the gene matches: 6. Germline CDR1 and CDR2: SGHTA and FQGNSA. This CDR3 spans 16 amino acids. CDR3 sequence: CASSLESGGVGDTQYF. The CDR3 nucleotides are TGTGCCAGCAGCTTAGAAAGCGGGGGGGTTGGAGATACGCAGTATTTT.

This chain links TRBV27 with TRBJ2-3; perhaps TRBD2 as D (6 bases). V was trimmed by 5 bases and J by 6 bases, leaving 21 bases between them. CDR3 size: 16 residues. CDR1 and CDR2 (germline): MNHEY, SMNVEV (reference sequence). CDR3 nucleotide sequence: TGTGCCAGCAGTCCCCCCGGGGGATTGAGTGAGGATACGCAGTATTTT. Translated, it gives CASSPPGGLSEDTQYF.

DNA for the CDR3: TGTGCCAGCAGCTCGGGGGCTAGCGGGAGAGCTGACGAGCAGTACTTC. Translating gives CASSSGASGRADEQYF. V is TRBV5-4 and J is TRBJ2-7, with TRBD2 matching 10 bases. V trimming: 3 bases; J trimming: 5 bases; junction bases outside the gene matches: 11. The CDR3 is 16 residues long. Per germline, CDR1 SGHNT and CDR2 YYREEE (reference sequence).

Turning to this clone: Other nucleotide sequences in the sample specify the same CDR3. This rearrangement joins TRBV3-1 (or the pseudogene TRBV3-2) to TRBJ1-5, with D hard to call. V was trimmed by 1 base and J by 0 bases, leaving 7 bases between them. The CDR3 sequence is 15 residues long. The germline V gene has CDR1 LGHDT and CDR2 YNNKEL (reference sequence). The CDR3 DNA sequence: TGTGCCAGCAGCCAAGGCAGGAATAGCAATCAGCCCCAGCATTTT. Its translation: CASSQGRNSNQPQHF.

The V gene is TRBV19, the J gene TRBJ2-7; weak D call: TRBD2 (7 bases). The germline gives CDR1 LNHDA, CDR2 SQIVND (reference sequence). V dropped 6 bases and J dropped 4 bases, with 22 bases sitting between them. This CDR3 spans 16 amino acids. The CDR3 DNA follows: TGTGCCAGTAGCGGACGGCCCCGGACTAGGGGGTACGAGCAGTACTTC. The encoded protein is CASSGRPRTRGYEQYF.

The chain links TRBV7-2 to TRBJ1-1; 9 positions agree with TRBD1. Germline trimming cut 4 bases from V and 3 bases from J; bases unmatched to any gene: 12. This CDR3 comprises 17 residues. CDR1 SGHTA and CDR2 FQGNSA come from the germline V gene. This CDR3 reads CASSSTGTGRYYTEAFF. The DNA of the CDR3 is TGTGCCAGCAGCTCAACCGGGACAGGGAGATACTACACTGAAGCTTTCTTT.

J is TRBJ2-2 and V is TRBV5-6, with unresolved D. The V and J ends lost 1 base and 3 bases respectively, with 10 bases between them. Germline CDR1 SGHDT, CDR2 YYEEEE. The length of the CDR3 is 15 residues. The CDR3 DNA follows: TGTGCCAGCAGCTTGCGTACTATATACACCGGGGAGCTGTTTTTT. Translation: CASSLRTIYTGELFF.

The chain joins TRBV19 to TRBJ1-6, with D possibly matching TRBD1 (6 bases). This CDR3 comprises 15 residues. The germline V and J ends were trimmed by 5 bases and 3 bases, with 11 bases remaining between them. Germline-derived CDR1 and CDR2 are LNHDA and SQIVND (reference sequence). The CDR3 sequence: CASSPRTVYNSPLHF. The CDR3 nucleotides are TGTGCCAGTAGTCCCCGGACAGTCTATAATTCACCCCTCCACTTT.

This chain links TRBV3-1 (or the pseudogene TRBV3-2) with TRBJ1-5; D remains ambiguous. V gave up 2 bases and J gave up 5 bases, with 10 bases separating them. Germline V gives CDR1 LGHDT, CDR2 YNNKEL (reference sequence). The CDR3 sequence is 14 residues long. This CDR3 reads CASSQRGRDQPQHF. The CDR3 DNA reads TGTGCCAGCAGCCAACGCGGGAGGGATCAGCCCCAGCATTTT.

CDR3 coding DNA: TGTGCCAGCAGCGGACAGTTCATCTATGGCTACACCTTC. It encodes CASSGQFIYGYTF. This sequence joins TRBV6-5 and TRBJ1-2, with D perhaps TRBD1 (6 bases). V lost 6 bases to trimming and J lost 4 bases, with 12 bases between them. Per the germline V gene, CDR1 is MNHEY and CDR2 is SVGAGI. The CDR3 sequence is 13 residues long.

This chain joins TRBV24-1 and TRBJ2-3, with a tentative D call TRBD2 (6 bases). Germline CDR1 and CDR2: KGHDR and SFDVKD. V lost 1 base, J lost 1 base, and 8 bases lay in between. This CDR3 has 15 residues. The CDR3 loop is CATSDFRGGTDTQYF. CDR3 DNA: TGTGCCACCAGTGATTTCCGCGGGGGCACAGATACGCAGTATTTT.

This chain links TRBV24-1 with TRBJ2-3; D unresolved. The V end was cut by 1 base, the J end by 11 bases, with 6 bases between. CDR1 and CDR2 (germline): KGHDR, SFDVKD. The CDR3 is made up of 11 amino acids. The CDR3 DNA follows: TGTGCCACCAGTGATTTCCTCCGGCAGTATTTT. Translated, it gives CATSDFLRQYF.

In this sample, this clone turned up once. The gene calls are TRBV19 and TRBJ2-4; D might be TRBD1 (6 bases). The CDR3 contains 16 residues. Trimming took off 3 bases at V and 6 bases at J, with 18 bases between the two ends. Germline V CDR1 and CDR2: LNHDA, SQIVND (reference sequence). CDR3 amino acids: CASSIGGAGAGNIQYF. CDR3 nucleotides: TGTGCCAGTAGTATTGGGGGCGCAGGGGCAGGAAACATTCAGTACTTC.

The CDR3 nucleotides are TGTGCCAGCAGTGGACAGGGCGCACAAAATGCAGATACGCAGTATTTT. Its translation: CASSGQGAQNADTQYF. The chain links TRBV2 to TRBJ2-3; 7 bases line up with TRBD1. Germline V gene lookup returns CDR1 SNHLY and CDR2 FYNNEI. There are 16 residues in the CDR3. The V gene end was trimmed by 4 bases and the J gene end by 4 bases; junction bases not matched to a gene: 11.

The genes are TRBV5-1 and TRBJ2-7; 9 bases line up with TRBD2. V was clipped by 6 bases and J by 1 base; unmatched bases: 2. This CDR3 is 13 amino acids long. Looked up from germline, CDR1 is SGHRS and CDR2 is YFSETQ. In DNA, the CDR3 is TGCGCCAGCAATCTAGCGGGGTCCTACGAGCAGTACTTC. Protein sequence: CASNLAGSYEQYF. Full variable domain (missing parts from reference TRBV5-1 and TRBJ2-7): KAGVTQTPRYLIKTRGQQVTLSCSPISGHRSVSWYQQTPGQGLQFLFEYFSETQRNKGNFPGRFSGRQFSNSRSEMNVSTLELGDSALYLCASNLAGSYEQYFGPGTRLTVT.

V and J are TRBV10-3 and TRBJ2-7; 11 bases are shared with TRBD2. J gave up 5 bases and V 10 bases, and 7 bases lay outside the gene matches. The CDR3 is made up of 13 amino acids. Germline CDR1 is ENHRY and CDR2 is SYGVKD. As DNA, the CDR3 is TGTGCCACAACTAGCGGGAGTCTCCACGAGCAGTACTTC. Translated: CATTSGSLHEQYF.

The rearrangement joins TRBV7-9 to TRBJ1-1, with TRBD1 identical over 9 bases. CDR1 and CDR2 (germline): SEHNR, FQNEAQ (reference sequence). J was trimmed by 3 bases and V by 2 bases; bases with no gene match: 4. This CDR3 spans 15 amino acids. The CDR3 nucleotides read TGTGCCAGCAGCTTAATAGGGGACAGGGACACTGAAGCTTTCTTT. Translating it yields CASSLIGDRDTEAFF.

The CDR3: CASSLASGKDGYTF. The CDR3 bases are TGCGCCAGCAGCTTGGCATCAGGGAAGGATGGCTACACCTTC. The chain links TRBV5-1 to TRBJ1-2; possible D gene TRBD1, 5 bases. V was clipped by 0 bases and J by 6 bases, with 12 bases between them. The CDR3 has 14 residues. Germline V gene lookup returns CDR1 SGHRS and CDR2 YFSETQ.

The CDR3 loop reads CASSFGGVSGNTIYF. As DNA, the CDR3 is TGTGCCAGCAGCTTCGGCGGGGTTTCTGGAAACACCATATATTTT. V and J are TRBV7-6 and TRBJ1-3; no clear D. Germline CDR1 reads SGHVS; CDR2 reads FNYEAQ. The CDR3 loop spans 15 amino acids. The V end was cut by 3 bases, the J end by 1 base, with 10 bases between.